The T cell receptor beta chain under discussion was sequenced for a study of T-cell reconstitution after alpha-beta-depleted transplantation in children (dated by TCRdb to about 2016). Regarding the research as a whole: Using TCR repertoire profiling, the study followed T-cell immune reconstitution in a quantitative way in children after TCRalphabeta/CD19-depleted allogeneic hematopoietic cell transplantation. Overall study results and their limits: Apparently early alphabetaT-cell count recovery about two months after transplant reportedly relied on only several hundred rapidly expanded clones derived from non-depleted graft cells. In some patients, the high TCRbeta diversity seen at day 60 was put down to recipient T cells and intrathymic progenitors that had survived conditioning. Over the following months the frequencies of hyperexpanded clones went down, and after one year T-cell counts and TCRbeta diversity were mostly credited to newly produced T cells.

This clonotype was picked up a small number of times. Its antigen remains undetermined. No base quality information exists; no much larger clone differs at one position. What the treatment or condition label conveys for this sample: allogeneic hematopoietic cell transplantation with graft depleted of TCRalphabeta T cells and CD19 B cells. TCRalphabeta/CD19-depleted allogeneic hematopoietic cell grafts were given to the transplant recipients, all of whom were children. The library was prepared using PCR. The instrument given in TCRdb is Illumina HiSeq 2500. To normalize quantification of the TCRbeta repertoire, the TCR libraries were built with molecular barcoding that relied on unique molecular identifiers. TCRdb passed the public sequencing reads through fastp at Q25 and MiXCR, retaining productive beta sequences. Rows are unified per CDR3 protein, each entry keeping the most common DNA and genes. The sample has about 460,000 distinct CDR3 sequences on record, over 9.5% of them singletons. The ten largest clones capture around 15% of the sample.

V gives up 5 bases and J gives up 9 bases, and the segment between their germline ends measures 17 bases. CDR3 length: 14 amino acids, cysteine to phenylalanine. The DNA shown is the 42-base CDR3, in frame from base 1. CDR1 is given as MNHEY and CDR2 as SVGEGT, both from the germline V gene. The rearranged chain carries TRBV6-2 or TRBV6-3 and TRBJ2-1; TRBD2 is a weak D gene call, 6 bases matching. The sample here was PBMCs, mostly from graft donor cells, taken 180 days after TCRalphabeta/CD19-depleted stem cell transplant. The TCR comes from a female patient aged 2-15 years who had a stem cell transplant for aplastic anemia, so the T cells may come from the graft donor. The sequenced DNA is TGTGCCAGCAGTCCAATATGGGGGAGGAGTGAGCAGTTCTTC. It codes for CASSPIWGRSEQFF.